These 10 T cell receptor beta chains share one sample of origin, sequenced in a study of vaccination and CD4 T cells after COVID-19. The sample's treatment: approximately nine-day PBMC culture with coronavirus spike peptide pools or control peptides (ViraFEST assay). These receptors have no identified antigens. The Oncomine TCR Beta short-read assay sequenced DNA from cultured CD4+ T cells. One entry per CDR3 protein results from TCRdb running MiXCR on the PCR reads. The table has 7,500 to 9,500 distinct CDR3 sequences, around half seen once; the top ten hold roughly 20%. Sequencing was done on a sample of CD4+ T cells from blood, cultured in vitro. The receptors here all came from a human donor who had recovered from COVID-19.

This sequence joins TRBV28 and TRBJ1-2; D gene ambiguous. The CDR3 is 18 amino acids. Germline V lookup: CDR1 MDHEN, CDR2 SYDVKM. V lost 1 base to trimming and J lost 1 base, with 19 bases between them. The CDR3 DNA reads TGTGCCAGCAGTTTATTTTATCGGAGGGAACCGGGTAACTATGGCTACACCTTC. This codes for CASSLFYRREPGNYGYTF.

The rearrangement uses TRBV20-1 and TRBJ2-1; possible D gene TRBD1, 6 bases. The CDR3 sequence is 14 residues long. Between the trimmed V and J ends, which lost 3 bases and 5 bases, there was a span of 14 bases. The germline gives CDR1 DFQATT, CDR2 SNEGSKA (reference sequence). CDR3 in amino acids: CSARGQGRHNEQFF. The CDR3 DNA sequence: TGCAGTGCTAGGGGCCAGGGGCGGCACAATGAGCAGTTCTTC.

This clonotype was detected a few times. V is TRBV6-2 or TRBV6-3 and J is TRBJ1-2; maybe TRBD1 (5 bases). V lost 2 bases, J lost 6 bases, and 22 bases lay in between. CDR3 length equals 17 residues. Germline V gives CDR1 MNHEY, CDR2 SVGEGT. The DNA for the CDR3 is TGTGCCAGCAGTTACGGGGGTGCTCTACACGGAGACGATGGCTACACCTTC. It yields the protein CASSYGGALHGDDGYTF.

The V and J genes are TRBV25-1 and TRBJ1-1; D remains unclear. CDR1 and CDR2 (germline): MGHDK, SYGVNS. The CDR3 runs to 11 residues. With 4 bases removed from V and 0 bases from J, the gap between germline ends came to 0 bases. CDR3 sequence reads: CASSVNTEAFF. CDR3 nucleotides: TGTGCCAGCAGTGTGAACACTGAAGCTTTCTTT.

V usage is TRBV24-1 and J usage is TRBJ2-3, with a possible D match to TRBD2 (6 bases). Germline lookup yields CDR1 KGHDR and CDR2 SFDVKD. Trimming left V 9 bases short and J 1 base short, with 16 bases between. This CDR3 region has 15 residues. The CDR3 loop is CATQGRRDRTDTQYF. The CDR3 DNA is TGTGCCACCCAGGGACGGCGGGATCGCACAGATACGCAGTATTTT.

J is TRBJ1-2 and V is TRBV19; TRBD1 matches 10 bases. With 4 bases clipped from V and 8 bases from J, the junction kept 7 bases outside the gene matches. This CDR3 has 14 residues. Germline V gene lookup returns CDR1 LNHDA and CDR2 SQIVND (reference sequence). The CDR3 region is CASSTTGGAGGYTF. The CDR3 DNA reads TGTGCCAGTAGTACGACAGGGGGCGCGGGGGGCTACACCTTC.

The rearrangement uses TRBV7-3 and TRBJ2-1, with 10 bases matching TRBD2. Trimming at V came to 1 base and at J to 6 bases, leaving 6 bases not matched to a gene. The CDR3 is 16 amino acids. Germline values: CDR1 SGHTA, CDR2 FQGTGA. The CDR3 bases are TGTGCCAGCAGCTTAAGAGCGGGACTAGCGTTCAATGAGCAGTTCTTC. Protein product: CASSLRAGLAFNEQFF.

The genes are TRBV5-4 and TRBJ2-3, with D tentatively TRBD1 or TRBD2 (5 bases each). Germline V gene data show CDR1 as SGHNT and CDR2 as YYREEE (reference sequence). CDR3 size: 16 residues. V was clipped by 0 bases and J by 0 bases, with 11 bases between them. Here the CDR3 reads CASSLAGTPSTDTQYF. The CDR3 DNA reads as TGTGCCAGCAGCTTGGCCGGGACGCCTAGCACAGATACGCAGTATTTT.

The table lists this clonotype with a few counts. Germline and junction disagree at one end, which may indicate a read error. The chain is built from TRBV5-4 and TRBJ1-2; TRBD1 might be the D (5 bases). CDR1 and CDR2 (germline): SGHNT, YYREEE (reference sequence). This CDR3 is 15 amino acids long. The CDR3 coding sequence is TGTGCCAGCAGCCCGAGTCTTGGCGCAGGGTTTGGCTACACCTTT. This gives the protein CASSPSLGAGFGYTF.

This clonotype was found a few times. CDR3 region: CSARLGVSSGNTIYF. CDR3 DNA: TGCAGTGCTAGACTAGGTGTCAGCTCTGGAAACACCATATATTTT. This chain uses TRBV20-1 with TRBJ1-3, with no clear D. The germline V and J ends were trimmed by 2 bases and 0 bases, with 11 bases remaining between them. Germline CDR1 reads DFQATT; CDR2 reads SNEGSKA (reference sequence). The CDR3 runs 15 residues.